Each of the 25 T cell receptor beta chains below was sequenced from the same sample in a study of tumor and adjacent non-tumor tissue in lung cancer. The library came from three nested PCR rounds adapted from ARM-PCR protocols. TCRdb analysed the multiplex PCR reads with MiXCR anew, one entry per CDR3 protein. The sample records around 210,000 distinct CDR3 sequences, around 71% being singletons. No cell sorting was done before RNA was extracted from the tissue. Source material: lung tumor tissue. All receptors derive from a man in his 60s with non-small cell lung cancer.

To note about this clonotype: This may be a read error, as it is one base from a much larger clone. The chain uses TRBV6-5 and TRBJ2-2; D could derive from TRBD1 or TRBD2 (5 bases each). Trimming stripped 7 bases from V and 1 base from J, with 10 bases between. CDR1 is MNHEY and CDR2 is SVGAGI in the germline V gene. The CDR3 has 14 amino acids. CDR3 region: CASIRDGNTGELFF. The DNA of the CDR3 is TGTGCCAGCATCCGGGACGGGAACACCGGGGAGCTGTTTTTT.

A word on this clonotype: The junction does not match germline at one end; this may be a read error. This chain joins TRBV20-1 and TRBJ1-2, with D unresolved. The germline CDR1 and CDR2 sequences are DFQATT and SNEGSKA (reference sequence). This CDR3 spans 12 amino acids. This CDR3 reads CSAIVGNYGYIF. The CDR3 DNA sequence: TGCAGTGCTATCGTGGGGAACTATGGCTACATCTTC.

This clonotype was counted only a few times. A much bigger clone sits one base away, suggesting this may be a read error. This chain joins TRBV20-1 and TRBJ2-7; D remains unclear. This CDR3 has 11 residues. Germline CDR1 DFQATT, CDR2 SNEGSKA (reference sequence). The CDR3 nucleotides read TGCAGTGCTAGAGTGGGGTACGGGCAGTACTTC. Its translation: CSARVGYGQYF.

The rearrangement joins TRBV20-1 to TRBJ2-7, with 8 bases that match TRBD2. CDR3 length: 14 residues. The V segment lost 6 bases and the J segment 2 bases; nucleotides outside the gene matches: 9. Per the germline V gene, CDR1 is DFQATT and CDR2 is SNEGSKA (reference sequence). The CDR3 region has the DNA TGCAGTGCCTTCCGGGGGGGCGCTACCTACGAGCAGTACTTC. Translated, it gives CSAFRGGATYEQYF.

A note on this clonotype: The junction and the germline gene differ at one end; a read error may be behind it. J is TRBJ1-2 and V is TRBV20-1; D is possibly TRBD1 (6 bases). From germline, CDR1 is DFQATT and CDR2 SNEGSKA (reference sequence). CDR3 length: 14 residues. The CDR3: CSAKDRKLNYDYTF. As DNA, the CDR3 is TGCAGTGCTAAGGACAGAAAATTAAACTATGACTACACCTTC.

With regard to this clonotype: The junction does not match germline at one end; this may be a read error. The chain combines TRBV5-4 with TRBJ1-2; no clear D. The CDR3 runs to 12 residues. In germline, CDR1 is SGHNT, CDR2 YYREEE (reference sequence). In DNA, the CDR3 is TGTGCCATCAGCATGGATAACTATGGCTACACCTTC. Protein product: CAISMDNYGYTF.

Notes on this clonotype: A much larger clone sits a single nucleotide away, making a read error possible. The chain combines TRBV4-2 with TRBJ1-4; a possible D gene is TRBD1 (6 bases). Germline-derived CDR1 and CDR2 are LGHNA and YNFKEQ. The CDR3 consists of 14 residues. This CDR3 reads CDSSPTGTYEKLFF. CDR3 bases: TGTGACAGCAGCCCCACAGGGACCTATGAAAAACTGTTTTTT.

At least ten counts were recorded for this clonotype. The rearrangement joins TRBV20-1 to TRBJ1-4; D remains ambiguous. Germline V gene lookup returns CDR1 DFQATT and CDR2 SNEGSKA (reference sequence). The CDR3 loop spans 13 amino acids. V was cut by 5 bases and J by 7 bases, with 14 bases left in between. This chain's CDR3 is CSAPSEEGEKLFF. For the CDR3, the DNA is TGCAGTGCTCCCTCCGAGGAGGGTGAAAAACTGTTTTTT.

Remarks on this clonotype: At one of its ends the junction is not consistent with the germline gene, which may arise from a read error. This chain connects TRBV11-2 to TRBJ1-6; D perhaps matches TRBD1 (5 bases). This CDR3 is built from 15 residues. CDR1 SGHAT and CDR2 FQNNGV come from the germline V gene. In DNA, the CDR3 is TGTACCAGCAGCTTACAGCTGGGGGGTAATTCACCCCTCCACTTT. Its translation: CTSSLQLGGNSPLHF.

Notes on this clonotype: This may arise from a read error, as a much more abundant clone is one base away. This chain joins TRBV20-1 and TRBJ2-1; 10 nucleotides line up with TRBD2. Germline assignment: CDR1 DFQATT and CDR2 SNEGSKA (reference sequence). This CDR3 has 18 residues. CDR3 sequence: CSATAGGITKNEYNEQLF. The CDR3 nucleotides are TGCAGTGCTACAGCGGGAGGGATAACAAAGAACGAGTACAATGAGCAGCTCTTC.

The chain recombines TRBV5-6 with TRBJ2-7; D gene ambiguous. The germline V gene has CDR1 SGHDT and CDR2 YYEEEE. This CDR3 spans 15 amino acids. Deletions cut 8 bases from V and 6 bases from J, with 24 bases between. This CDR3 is CASSLVDPLTGEQYF. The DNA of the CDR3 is TGTGCCAGTAGCCTTGTGGACCCACTAACGGGCGAGCAGTACTTC.

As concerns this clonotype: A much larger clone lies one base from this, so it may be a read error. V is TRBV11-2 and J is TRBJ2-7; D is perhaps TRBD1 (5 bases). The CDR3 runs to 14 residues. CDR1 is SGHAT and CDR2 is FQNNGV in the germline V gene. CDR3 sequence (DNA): TGTGCCATCAGCCTGACGGACACTGCCTACGAGCAGTACTTC. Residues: CAISLTDTAYEQYF.

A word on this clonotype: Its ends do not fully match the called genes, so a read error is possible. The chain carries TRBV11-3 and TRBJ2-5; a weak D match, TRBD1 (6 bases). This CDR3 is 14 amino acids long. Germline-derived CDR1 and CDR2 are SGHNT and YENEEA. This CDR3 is CASSSVQGQETQYF. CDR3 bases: TGTGCCAGCAGCTCAGTACAGGGCCAAGAGACGCAGTACTTC.

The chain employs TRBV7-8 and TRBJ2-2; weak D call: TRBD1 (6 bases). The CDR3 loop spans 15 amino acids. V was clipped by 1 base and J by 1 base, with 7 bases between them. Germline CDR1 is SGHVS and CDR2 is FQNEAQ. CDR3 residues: CASSLVRGNTGELFF. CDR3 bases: TGTGCCAGCAGCTTAGTCAGGGGGAACACCGGGGAGCTGTTTTTT.

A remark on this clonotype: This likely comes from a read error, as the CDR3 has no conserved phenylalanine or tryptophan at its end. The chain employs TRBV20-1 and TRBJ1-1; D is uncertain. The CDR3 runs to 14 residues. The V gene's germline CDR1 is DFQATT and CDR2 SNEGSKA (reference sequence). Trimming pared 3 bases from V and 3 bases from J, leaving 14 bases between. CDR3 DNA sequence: TGCAGTGCTAGCTCTCAGGTGTTCTACACTGAAGCTTTCTCT. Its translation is CSASSQVFYTEAFS.

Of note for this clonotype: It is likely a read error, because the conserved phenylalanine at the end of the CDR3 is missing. In DNA form, the CDR3 reads TGCGCCAGCACGCCGGACAGGTACGGATTCGCTGAAGCTTTCTCT. Amino acids: CASTPDRYGFAEAFS. The genes are TRBV6-1 and TRBJ1-1; 7 bases match TRBD1. The length of the CDR3 is 15 residues. Per germline, CDR1 MNHNS and CDR2 SASEGT.

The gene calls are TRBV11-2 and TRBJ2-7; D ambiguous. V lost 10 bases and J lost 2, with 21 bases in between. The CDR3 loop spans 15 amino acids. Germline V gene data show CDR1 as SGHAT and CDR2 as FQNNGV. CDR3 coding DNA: TGTGCCAACAGTTCGACCCCCGGGCTCGCCTACGAGCAGTACTTC. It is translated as CANSSTPGLAYEQYF.

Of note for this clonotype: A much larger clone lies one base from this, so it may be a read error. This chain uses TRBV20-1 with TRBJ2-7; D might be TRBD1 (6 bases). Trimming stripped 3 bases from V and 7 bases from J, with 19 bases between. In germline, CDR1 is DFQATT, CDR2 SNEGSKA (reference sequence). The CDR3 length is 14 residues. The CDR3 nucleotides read TGCAGTGCTAGGAGGGACAAGGAGACCAGAGAGCAGTACTTC. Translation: CSARRDKETREQYF.

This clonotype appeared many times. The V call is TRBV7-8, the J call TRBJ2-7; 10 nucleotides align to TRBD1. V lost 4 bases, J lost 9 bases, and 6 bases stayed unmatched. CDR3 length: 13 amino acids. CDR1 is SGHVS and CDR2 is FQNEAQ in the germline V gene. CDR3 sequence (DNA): TGTGCCAGCAGCTCGGGACAGGGGACCGCGCAGTACTTC. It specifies CASSSGQGTAQYF.

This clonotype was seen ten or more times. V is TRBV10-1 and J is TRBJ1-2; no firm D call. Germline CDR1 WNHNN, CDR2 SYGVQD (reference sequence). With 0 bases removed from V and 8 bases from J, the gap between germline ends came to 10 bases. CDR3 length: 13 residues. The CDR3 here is CASSESPFAGYTF. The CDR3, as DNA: TGCGCCAGCAGTGAGTCGCCCTTTGCAGGCTACACCTTC.

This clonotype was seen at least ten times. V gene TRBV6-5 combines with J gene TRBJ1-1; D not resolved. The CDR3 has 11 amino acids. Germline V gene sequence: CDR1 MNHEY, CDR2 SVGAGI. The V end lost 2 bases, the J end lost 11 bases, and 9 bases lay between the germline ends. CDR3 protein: CASSYAPRAFF. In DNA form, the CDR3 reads TGTGCCAGCAGTTACGCCCCCCGCGCTTTCTTT.

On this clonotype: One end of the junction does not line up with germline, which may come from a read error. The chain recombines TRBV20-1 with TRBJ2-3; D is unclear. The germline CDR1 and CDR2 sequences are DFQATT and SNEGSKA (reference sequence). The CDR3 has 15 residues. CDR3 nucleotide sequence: TGCAATGCTAGAGGCCCCCGGGCTAGCACAGATACGCAGTATTTT. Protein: CNARGPRASTDTQYF.

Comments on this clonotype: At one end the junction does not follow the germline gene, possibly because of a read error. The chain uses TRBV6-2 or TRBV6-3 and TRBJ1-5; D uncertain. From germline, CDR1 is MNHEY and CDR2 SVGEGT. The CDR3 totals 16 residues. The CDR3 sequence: CASSDSSGFSNQPQHF. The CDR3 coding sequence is TGTGCCAGCAGTGACTCGTCTGGGTTTAGCAATCAGCCCCAGCACTTT.

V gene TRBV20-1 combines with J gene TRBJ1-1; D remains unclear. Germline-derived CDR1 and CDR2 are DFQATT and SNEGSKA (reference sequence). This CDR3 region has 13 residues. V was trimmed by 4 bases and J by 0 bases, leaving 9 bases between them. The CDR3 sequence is CSAKGQLNTEAFF. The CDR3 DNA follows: TGCAGTGCTAAGGGCCAGCTGAACACTGAAGCTTTCTTT.

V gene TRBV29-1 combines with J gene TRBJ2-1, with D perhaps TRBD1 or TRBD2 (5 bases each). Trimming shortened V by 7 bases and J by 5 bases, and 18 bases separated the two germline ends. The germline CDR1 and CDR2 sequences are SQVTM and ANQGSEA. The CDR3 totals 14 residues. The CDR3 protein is CSGYGTVEDNEQFF. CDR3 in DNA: TGCAGCGGTTATGGGACGGTGGAAGACAATGAGCAGTTCTTC.